This TCR beta chain was recovered during a study of cytotoxic CD8 clonotypes in ibrutinib-treated CLL. Study context: On average, each sample had 255,043 productive templates and almost 95,000 productive rearrangements. The study's findings and limits: Sustained-remission patients were sampled at different times than progressing patients were.

TCRdb's copy holds only in-frame clones and misses some; the assay was immunoSEQ multiplex PCR. The sample lists tens of thousands of clones; around 52% were seen once. A word on this clone: Its antigen is unknown.

The TCR originated in a human donor with chronic lymphocytic leukemia. Sequences were derived from PBMCs, sampled at disease progression, from a patient treated with ibrutinib.

Written as DNA, the CDR3 is TGTGCCAGCTTGGGACAGTCAAACACCGGGGAGCTGTTTTTT. Protein sequence: CASLGQSNTGELFF. The chain employs TRBV11-2 and TRBJ2-2; the match to TRBD1 covers 7 bases. The germline gives CDR1 SGHAT, CDR2 FQNNGV. The CDR3 contains 14 residues. After removal of 8 bases from V and 2 bases from J, the junction contained 5 bases not matched to a gene. The variable domain in full, with the rest retrieved from reference TRBV11-2 and TRBJ2-2, is EAGVAQSPRYKIIEKRQSVAFWCNPISGHATLYWYQQILGQGPKLLIQFQNNGVVDDSQLPKDRFSAERLKGVDSTLKIQPAKLEDSAVYLCASLGQSNTGELFFGEGSRLTVL.